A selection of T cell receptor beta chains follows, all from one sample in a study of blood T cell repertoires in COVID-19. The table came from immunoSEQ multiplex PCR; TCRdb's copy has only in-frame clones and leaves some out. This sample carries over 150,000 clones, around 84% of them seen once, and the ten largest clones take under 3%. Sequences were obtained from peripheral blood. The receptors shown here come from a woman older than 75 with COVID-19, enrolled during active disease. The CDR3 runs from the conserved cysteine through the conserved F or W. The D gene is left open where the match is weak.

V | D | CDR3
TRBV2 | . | CASSAGLANSPLHF
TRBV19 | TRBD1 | CASSTPPGQGINEQFF
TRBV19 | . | CASRGASGTNTEAFF
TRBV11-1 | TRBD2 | CASSLSGASRYNEQFF
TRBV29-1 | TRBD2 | CSVILLAGGSGEQFF
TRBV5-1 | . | CASSSDTVPGELFF
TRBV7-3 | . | CASSPPGSYEQYF
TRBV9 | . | CASSQGSSGNTIYF
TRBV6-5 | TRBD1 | CASSYFGQGATDTQYF
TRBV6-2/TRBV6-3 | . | CASSDEQGEQYF
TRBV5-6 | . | CASTKGRRDKETQYF
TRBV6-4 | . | CASRDRQASATNEKLFF
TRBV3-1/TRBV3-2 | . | CASSQVEAVHGELFF
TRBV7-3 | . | CASSFSPHDETQYF
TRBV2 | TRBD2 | CATQSIAGRSDTQYF
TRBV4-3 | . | CASSQVQGGLAGNTIYF
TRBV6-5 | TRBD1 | CASRRQGGYGYTF
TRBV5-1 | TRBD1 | CASRGTDTEAFF
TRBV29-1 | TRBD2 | CSVGLPSGSIDEQFF
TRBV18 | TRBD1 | CASSPTGTAYGYTF
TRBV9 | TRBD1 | CASSVVQGAGTGELFF
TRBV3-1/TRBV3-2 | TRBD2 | CASSQMTSGHEQFF
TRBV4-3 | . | CASSQDTGYNTEAFF
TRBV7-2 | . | CASSLVPTANTGELFF
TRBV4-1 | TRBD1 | CASSDRQGLPLHF
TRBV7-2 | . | CASSSGGAASWYTEAFF
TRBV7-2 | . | CASSPPMASTADTQYF
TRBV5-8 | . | CASSGGSISGVREFF